These T cell receptor beta chains were read from a single sample in a study of graft-versus-host responses after intestinal transplantation. Sequencing used immunoSEQ multiplex PCR; TCRdb keeps in-frame clones, though not all of them. The sample records 100,000 to 110,000 clones, about 88% being singletons. Their recognized antigens are unknown. Sequenced here: unstimulated CD4+ T cells sorted from spleen or lymph node cells, sampled before transplant. These receptors all come from a human donor who was the organ donor for an intestinal transplant. CDR3s include the opening cysteine and the closing phenylalanine or tryptophan. D genes are given only for firm matches. Size values are once, few and many counts, or a class for expanded clones, and some rows have none.

d_call j_call clone_size v_call cdr3_nt cdr3_aa
. TRBJ1-1 . TRBV11-2 TGTGCCAGCAGCTCACAAGGGGGTGGCGGCACTGAAGCTTTCTTT CASSSQGGGGTEAFF
. TRBJ2-7 . TRBV5-6 TGTGCCAGCAGCTTGGCGGCGACCCCACCCTACGAGCAGTACTTC CASSLAATPPYEQYF
. TRBJ2-7 . TRBV6-1 TGTGCCAGCAGTGTGACCAGGGGAAACGAGCAGTACTTC CASSVTRGNEQYF
. TRBJ2-7 . TRBV5-5 TGTGCCAGCAGCTTAAGGTATGAGCAGTACTTC CASSLRYEQYF
. TRBJ2-5 once TRBV9 TGTGCCAGCAGCGTAGGGGTCGGCGGATTGGGGGAGACCCAGTACTTC CASSVGVGGLGETQYF
. TRBJ1-6 . TRBV5-4 TGTGCCAGCAGGACAGGACCTCCGAGCTCCTATAATTCACCCCTCCACTTT CASRTGPPSSYNSPLHF
. TRBJ2-7 . TRBV11-2 TGTGCCAGCAGCCTACATACCTACGAGCAGTACTTC CASSLHTYEQYF
. TRBJ2-7 . TRBV5-1 TGCGCCAGCAGCTTGGAAGCCTTCGGCAGCTCCTACGAGCAGTACTTC CASSLEAFGSSYEQYF
. TRBJ2-1 . TRBV6-1 TGTGCCAGCAGTGAAGATGGGGGACTGGGCAATGAGCAGTTCTTC CASSEDGGLGNEQFF
. TRBJ1-4 once TRBV5-1 TGCGCCAGCAGCTGGGCTGAGAATGAAAAACTGTTTTTT CASSWAENEKLFF
. TRBJ2-3 . TRBV10-1 TGCGCCAGCAGTGGGACTGAAGATACACAGTATTTT CASSGTEDTQYF
. TRBJ1-1 . TRBV2 TGTGCCAGCAGCCCCCGCAGGGGGAACACTGAAGCTTTCTTT CASSPRRGNTEAFF
TRBD1 TRBJ1-1 . TRBV6-5 TGTGCCAGCAGTCCGCCGACAGGGGTTAATGAAGCTTTCTTT CASSPPTGVNEAFF
. TRBJ1-5 . TRBV28 TGTGCCAGCACTTCATCCGACAGATTCAATCAGCCCCAGCATTTT CASTSSDRFNQPQHF